Reported below is one T cell receptor beta chain. Libraries were prepared by immunoSEQ multiplex PCR; TCRdb keeps only in-frame clonotypes and omits some of them. This table has around 220,000 clones, 70% to 90% appearing once. The source of the sample is a study of blood T cell repertoires in COVID-19. The V end was cut by 4 bases, the J end by 2 bases, with 24 bases between. Germline V gives CDR1 MNHEY, CDR2 SVGEGT. CDR3 size: 18 residues. The sequence was collected from a woman aged 40 to 50 who had recovered from COVID-19. Material for sequencing was peripheral blood. The rearrangement joins TRBV6-2 or TRBV6-3 to TRBJ2-7; possible D gene TRBD2, 6 bases. The CDR3 nucleotides read TGTGCCAGCAGTTCTCAACCTGGGGTAGGAGGAGGGACCTACGAGCAGTACTTC. This translates into CASSSQPGVGGGTYEQYF.